This T cell receptor (beta chain) emerged from a study of cytomegalovirus exposure and HLA in healthy donors. As for the study in general: One earlier analysis, a look at roughly 180 million T cells, found roughly 120 million unique TCR beta sequences. General study points: In a later analysis, HLA-associated beta chains showed higher expansion and lower generation probabilities than comparable chains.

With respect to this clone: Its antigen is still unknown.

From germline, CDR1 is MDHEN and CDR2 SYDVKM. This CDR3 region has 16 residues. Germline trimming cut 6 bases from V and 2 bases from J; bases unmatched to any gene: 12. 13 Jbeta primers and 60 Vbeta primers were used for the PCR. TCRdb's copy holds only in-frame clones and misses some; the assay was immunoSEQ multiplex PCR. This sample carries 130,000 to 150,000 clones, with 2% to 3% going to the ten biggest clones. The receptor was derived from a man aged 35 to 55 in good health and CMV-seronegative. The chain links TRBV28 to TRBJ2-5; 7 bases line up with TRBD2. Sequencing was carried out using PBMCs. CDR3: CASRRERLSIQETQYF. CDR3 bases: TGTGCCAGCAGGCGGGAGAGGCTTAGCATTCAAGAGACCCAGTACTTC.